This section outlines one TCR beta chain sequence together with its context. V shed 6 bases and J 8 bases; nucleotides not matched to a gene: 14. Germline V gene lookup returns CDR1 SNHLY and CDR2 FYNNEI. The CDR3 runs to 16 residues. Sequenced by immunoSEQ multiplex PCR; TCRdb stores in-frame clones only, minus some. The sample records 700,000 to 750,000 clones, approximately 85% being singletons. The data stem from a study of shared T cell receptors in the human thymus. A further study also used this sample, focusing on human thymus T cells. In that study: Donor material was obtained from healthy Finnish infants undergoing corrective surgery for congenital heart defects. From resections taken during corrective heart surgery, the thymus tissue was obtained. Among thymic and blood repertoires, usage of V and J genes appeared biased. Reports from related research described highly overlapping thymic repertoires among unrelated individuals.

This chain connects TRBV2 to TRBJ1-2, with TRBD1 matching over 11 bases. The origin of this receptor is a girl under two years old with a congenital heart defect. Specimen: thymocytes. The CDR3 DNA reads as TGTGCCAGCAGGGGCGGGACAGGGGGTCTGAGTTCCGGCTACACCTTC. This translates into CASRGGTGGLSSGYTF.